This T cell receptor (beta chain) was obtained from a study of early T cells in non-severe SARS-CoV-2 infection. The overall study: The authors sequenced bulk RNA from unsorted whole blood, leaving chains unpaired. Study observations and caveats: Lookups in VDJdb leaned toward anti-spike CD8 responses and missed private and CD4 specificities.

This clonotype was observed a handful of times. No antigen is known for it. No DNA is shown, since the ends of the CDR3 on it are uncertain; the CDR3 is the one TCRdb lists. Separate cDNA molecules each had unique molecular identifiers attached to them. TCRdb passed the 5' RACE reads through MiXCR, listing each CDR3 protein once. This table has some 59,000 distinct CDR3 sequences, under 9% appearing once. From its first to its last residue, the CDR3 has 18 amino acids. The sample consisted of whole blood, taken at baseline. This chain links TRBV21-1 with TRBJ2-2; the table calls TRBD1, which could not be checked here. TRBV21-1 is reported as a pseudogene. The source is an adult who was a healthcare worker with PCR-confirmed SARS-CoV-2 infection or an uninfected control (not recorded which). CDR3 residues: CASSKVAFGTARGEELFF.